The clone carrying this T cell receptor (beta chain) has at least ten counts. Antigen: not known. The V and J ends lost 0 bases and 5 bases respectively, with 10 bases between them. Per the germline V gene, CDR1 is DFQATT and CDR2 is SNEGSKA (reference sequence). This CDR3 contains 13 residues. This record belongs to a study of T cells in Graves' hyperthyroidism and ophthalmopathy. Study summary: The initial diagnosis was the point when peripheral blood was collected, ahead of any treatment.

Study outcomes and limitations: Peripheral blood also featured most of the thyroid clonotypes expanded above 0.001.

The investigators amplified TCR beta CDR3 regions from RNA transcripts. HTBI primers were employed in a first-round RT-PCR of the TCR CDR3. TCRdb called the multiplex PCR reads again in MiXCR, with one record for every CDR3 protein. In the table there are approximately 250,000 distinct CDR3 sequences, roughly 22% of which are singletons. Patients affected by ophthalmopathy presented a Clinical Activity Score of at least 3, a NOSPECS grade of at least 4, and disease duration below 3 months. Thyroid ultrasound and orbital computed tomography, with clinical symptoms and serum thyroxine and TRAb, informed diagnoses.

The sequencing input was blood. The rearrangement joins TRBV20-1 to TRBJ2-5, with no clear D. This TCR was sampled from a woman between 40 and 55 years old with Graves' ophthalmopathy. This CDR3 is CSAREQWSETQYF. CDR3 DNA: TGCAGTGCTAGAGAACAGTGGTCGGAGACCCAGTACTTC.